These T cell receptor beta chains were read from a single sample in a study of CD8 T cells in Susac syndrome. TCRdb processed the immunoSEQ multiplex PCR reads anew with MiXCR; each CDR3 protein has one entry. The sample lists approximately 100,000 distinct CDR3 sequences, approximately 90% occurring once. The source material was CD8+ T cells from PBMCs. These receptor sequences come from a human donor in good health. Each CDR3 is given with its conserved first and last residue. The D gene is left open where the match is weak. Size is omitted from some rows. Given values are once, few, many or a class for expanded clones.

V gene	D gene	J gene	clone size	CDR3 protein	CDR3 DNA
TRBV7-9	TRBD1	TRBJ1-1	few	CASSGDRQEAFF	TGTGCCAGCAGCGGGGACAGGCAAGAAGCTTTCTTT
TRBV5-6	NA	TRBJ2-3	NA	CASSLVTRQIDTQYF	TGTGCCAGCAGCTTGGTGACCCGGCAGATAGATACGCAGTATTTT
TRBV15	NA	TRBJ2-5	NA	CATSLGAAGETQYF	TGTGCCACCAGCCTAGGGGCAGCGGGAGAGACCCAGTACTTC
TRBV7-6	TRBD2	TRBJ2-4	NA	CASSETSGHSLAAKNIQYF	TGTGCCAGCAGCGAAACTAGCGGGCATAGTCTAGCGGCCAAAAACATTCAGTACTTC
TRBV7-9	NA	TRBJ2-2	few	CASSLGSNTGELFF	TGTGCCAGCAGCTTAGGTTCGAACACCGGGGAGCTGTTTTTT
TRBV13	NA	TRBJ2-2	NA	CASSPGNTGELFF	TGTGCCAGCAGCCCGGGCAACACCGGGGAGCTGTTTTTT
TRBV9	TRBD2	TRBJ2-5	NA	CASSVGGGGAGETQYF	TGTGCCAGCAGCGTAGGGGGCGGGGGGGCCGGAGAGACCCAGTACTTC
TRBV20-1	NA	TRBJ1-6	once	CSAAQGTYNSPLHF	TGCAGTGCTGCACAGGGTACCTATAATTCACCCCTCCACTTT
TRBV20-1	NA	TRBJ2-1	NA	CSSPRTSYNEQFF	TGCAGTTCGCCAAGGACCTCCTACAATGAGCAGTTCTTC
TRBV4-1	NA	TRBJ2-2	NA	CASSQEIAVLWHGELFF	TGCGCCAGCAGCCAAGAAATAGCTGTCCTTTGGCACGGGGAGCTGTTTTTT
TRBV29-1	NA	TRBJ1-2	NA	CSVDADGVDGYTF	TGCAGCGTTGACGCCGACGGTGTGGATGGCTACACCTTC
TRBV6-2/TRBV6-3	TRBD2	TRBJ2-5	NA	CASSYGRGGGAQETQYF	TGTGCCAGCAGTTACGGACGTGGCGGGGGGGCCCAAGAGACCCAGTACTTC
TRBV20-1	TRBD1	TRBJ2-7	NA	CSATDRAYEQYF	TGCAGTGCTACCGACAGGGCGTACGAGCAGTACTTC
TRBV12-3/TRBV12-4	TRBD2	TRBJ2-2	NA	CASSYTGTTNTGELFF	TGTGCCAGCAGCTACACCGGGACTACGAACACCGGGGAGCTGTTTTTT
TRBV28	NA	TRBJ2-5	NA	CASSFRSAETQYF	TGTGCCAGCAGTTTTCGGAGCGCGGAGACCCAGTACTTC
TRBV7-6	NA	TRBJ1-5	NA	CASSLSSGSNQPQHF	TGTGCCAGCAGCTTATCATCCGGTAGCAATCAGCCCCAGCATTTT
TRBV20-1	NA	TRBJ1-2	NA	CSARVGADYGYTF	TGCAGTGCTAGAGTGGGGGCAGACTATGGCTACACCTTC
TRBV5-1	NA	TRBJ2-6	once	CASIEGVGANVLTF	TGCGCCAGCATAGAGGGGGTCGGGGCCAACGTCCTGACTTTC
TRBV7-2	NA	TRBJ1-5	NA	CASSEGSSEYQPQHF	TGTGCCAGCAGCGAGGGGAGCTCGGAGTATCAGCCCCAGCATTTT
TRBV9	NA	TRBJ2-3	NA	CASSPWDTSRDTQYF	TGTGCCAGCAGCCCGTGGGACACATCCAGAGATACGCAGTATTTT
TRBV9	NA	TRBJ2-1	NA	CASSGSSYNEQFF	TGTGCCAGCAGTGGAAGCTCCTACAATGAGCAGTTCTTC
TRBV5-1	NA	TRBJ2-1	NA	CASSLAAVNEQFF	TGCGCCAGCAGCTTGGCGGCAGTCAATGAGCAGTTCTTC
TRBV5-1	NA	TRBJ2-7	NA	CASSLAPGRTYEQYF	TGCGCCAGCAGCTTGGCCCCGGGACGGACCTACGAGCAGTACTTC
TRBV2	TRBD1	TRBJ2-6	NA	CASSNTTGLGANVLTF	TGTGCCAGCAGTAATACGACAGGGTTGGGGGCCAACGTCCTGACTTTC
TRBV2	NA	TRBJ2-7	NA	CASTDRGVAYEQYF	TGTGCCAGCACCGACCGGGGTGTGGCCTACGAGCAGTACTTC
TRBV27	TRBD1	TRBJ2-1	NA	CASSSTSRTGTNEQFF	TGTGCCAGCAGTTCTACCTCCCGGACAGGGACGAATGAGCAGTTCTTC
TRBV29-1	NA	TRBJ1-1	NA	CSVGSGIPTEAFF	TGCAGCGTTGGAAGCGGAATTCCCACTGAAGCTTTCTTT
TRBV7-9	TRBD2	TRBJ2-3	once	CASSFNSGRPTDTQYF	TGTGCCAGCAGCTTCAATAGCGGGAGGCCGACAGATACGCAGTATTTT
TRBV25-1	NA	TRBJ1-2	NA	CASSEFGGNYGYTF	TGTGCCAGCAGTGAATTTGGGGGGAACTATGGCTACACCTTC
TRBV12-3/TRBV12-4	NA	TRBJ2-2	NA	CACQSDPLETGELFF	TGTGCCTGCCAGAGTGACCCCCTGGAAACCGGGGAGCTGTTTTTT
TRBV6-2/TRBV6-3	NA	TRBJ2-3	NA	CASSPLLRGDTDTQYF	TGTGCCAGCAGCCCTCTCTTGCGGGGTGACACAGATACGCAGTATTTT
TRBV9	NA	TRBJ2-1	NA	CASSVAGQAPEQFF	TGTGCCAGCAGCGTAGCCGGCCAAGCCCCTGAGCAGTTCTTC
TRBV7-2	NA	TRBJ2-1	NA	CASSLEREQFF	TGTGCCAGCAGCCTTGAGAGGGAGCAGTTCTTC
TRBV6-2/TRBV6-3	NA	TRBJ1-1	NA	CATTENTEAFF	TGTGCCACCACAGAGAACACTGAAGCTTTCTTT
TRBV18	NA	TRBJ1-2	NA	CASSPPSRDYGYTF	TGTGCCAGCTCACCGCCCTCCAGGGACTATGGCTACACCTTC
TRBV6-1	TRBD1	TRBJ1-1	once	CASSTWTGGVNTEAFF	TGTGCCAGCAGCACCTGGACAGGGGGGGTCAACACTGAAGCTTTCTTT
TRBV20-1	TRBD1	TRBJ1-2	NA	CSARRTGDYGYTF	TGCAGTGCTAGGCGGACAGGGGACTATGGCTACACCTTC
TRBV2	TRBD1	TRBJ1-4	NA	CASSGQGVNEKLFF	TGTGCCAGCAGTGGACAGGGAGTTAATGAAAAACTGTTTTTT
TRBV3-1	NA	TRBJ2-3	NA	CASSPLQGGFVDTQYF	TGTGCCAGCAGCCCGTTACAGGGGGGGTTTGTAGATACGCAGTATTTT